This T cell receptor beta chain was recorded in a study of blood T cells in healthy people across ages. A second PCR, run for about 7 to 11 cycles, used a sample-barcoded 5' primer plus a J-beta primer mix. A single record per CDR3 protein comes from TCRdb applying MiXCR to the 5' RACE reads. The data contain hundreds of thousands of distinct CDR3 sequences, approximately 60% of them singletons. A remark on this clonotype: Its antigen is unidentified.

Regarding the study as a whole: Naive CD4+ cell counts and diversity both ran higher in long-lived than in aged donors.

The ends lost 5 bases at V and 11 bases at J; junction bases unmatched: 20. The CDR3 is 17 amino acids. Per the germline V gene, CDR1 is SGHVS and CDR2 is FQNEAQ. The sequence was obtained from a man in his forties in good health. J is TRBJ1-1 and V is TRBV7-8; the match to TRBD1 covers 10 bases. Sequencing used blood. The CDR3 spells CASSTSRWTGGAMWAFF. The CDR3 DNA reads as TGTGCCAGCAGCACCAGCCGCTGGACAGGGGGGGCGATGTGGGCTTTCTTT.